This passage covers 2 T cell receptor beta chains from one sample sequenced in a study of identical twins. TCRdb analysed the 5' RACE reads with MiXCR anew, one entry per CDR3 protein. The sample lists 420,000 or so distinct CDR3 sequences; less than 20% were seen once. Sequencing was done on a sample of naive T cells sorted from blood. The receptors were sampled from a man aged 45-65 years in good health.

In this sample, this clonotype turned up many times. The rearrangement links TRBV7-2 to TRBJ1-5; no clear D gene. The germline V gene has CDR1 SGHTA and CDR2 FQGNSA. V gave up 0 bases and J gave up 3 bases, with 3 bases separating them. The CDR3 runs to 13 residues. CDR3 coding DNA: TGTGCCAGCAGCTTAGCTTTCAATCAGCCCCAGCATTTT. Encoded protein: CASSLAFNQPQHF.

The rearrangement links TRBV7-9 to TRBJ2-3, with D possibly called TRBD1 or TRBD2 (5 bases each). The V gene's germline CDR1 is SEHNR and CDR2 FQNEAQ (reference sequence). The V and J ends lost 5 bases and 2 bases respectively, with 11 bases between them. This CDR3 region has 14 residues. As DNA, the CDR3 is TGTGCCAGCAGCCGGGAAGGGACCACAGATACGCAGTATTTT. The encoded protein is CASSREGTTDTQYF.